Listed below are T cell receptor beta chains from one sample, sequenced in a study of blood T cells in healthy people across ages. TCRdb fed the 5' RACE reads into MiXCR, producing one record per CDR3 protein. The table lists around 1,800,000 distinct CDR3 sequences, 35% to 50% of them singletons. The sample was blood. The receptor set was obtained from a human donor in good health. The CDR3 runs from the conserved cysteine through the conserved F or W. D genes are given only for firm matches. Some rows mark clone size as missing; the rest say once, few, many or name a class of expanded clone.

J gene | D gene | clone size | V gene | CDR3 protein | CDR3 DNA
TRBJ2-5 | - | few | TRBV5-1 | CASSIGTGETQYF | TGCGCCAGCAGCATAGGGACGGGAGAGACCCAGTACTTC
TRBJ1-4 | TRBD1 | - | TRBV5-1 | CASSKGTGGTTNEKLFF | TGCGCCAGCAGCAAAGGGACAGGAGGTACAACTAATGAAAAACTGTTTTTT
TRBJ1-2 | - | - | TRBV6-2/TRBV6-3 | CASSSFQSYGYTF | TGTGCCAGCAGTTCTTTTCAGAGCTATGGCTACACCTTC
TRBJ2-7 | TRBD1 | few | TRBV4-2 | CASSQGGTVDEQYF | TGTGCCAGCAGCCAAGGGGGGACAGTCGACGAGCAGTACTTC
TRBJ2-1 | - | few | TRBV20-1 | CSARAGGGFYNEQFF | TGCAGTGCTAGGGCAGGGGGAGGCTTCTACAATGAGCAGTTCTTC
TRBJ1-1 | TRBD1 | - | TRBV18 | CASPGTGDTEAFF | TGTGCCAGCCCCGGGACAGGAGATACTGAAGCTTTCTTT
TRBJ1-5 | - | - | TRBV15 | CATSGAGRGNQPQHF | TGTGCCACCAGCGGAGCGGGCAGAGGCAATCAGCCCCAGCATTTT
TRBJ2-7 | TRBD1 | few | TRBV7-2 | CASSPPWTGFSHEQYF | TGTGCCAGCAGCCCGCCATGGACAGGGTTCAGCCACGAGCAGTACTTC
TRBJ2-1 | - | - | TRBV3-1 | CASSQDISRGYEQFF | TGTGCCAGCAGCCAAGATATCTCCAGGGGCTATGAGCAGTTCTTC
TRBJ1-2 | - | - | TRBV4-3 | CASSQAGLVYGYTF | TGCGCCAGCAGCCAAGCGGGACTGGTCTATGGCTACACCTTC
TRBJ2-5 | - | - | TRBV20-1 | CSASHSGLDQETQYF | TGCAGTGCTTCGCACTCCGGGCTTGATCAAGAGACCCAGTACTTC
TRBJ1-2 | - | few | TRBV5-1 | CASSFGDDGYTF | TGCGCCAGCAGCTTCGGGGATGATGGCTACACCTTC
TRBJ1-1 | - | few | TRBV12-3/TRBV12-4 | CASSQPSTRYTEAFF | TGTGCCAGCAGTCAACCGAGTACACGCTACACTGAAGCTTTCTTT
TRBJ2-1 | - | few | TRBV29-1 | CSVWGVGYNEQFF | TGCAGCGTGTGGGGGGTAGGCTACAATGAGCAGTTCTTC
TRBJ2-1 | - | - | TRBV20-1 | CSARVQESGNEQFF | TGCAGTGCTAGAGTACAGGAAAGCGGCAATGAGCAGTTCTTC
TRBJ2-1 | - | many | TRBV20-1 | CSASFSSYNEQFF | TGCAGTGCTAGTTTTAGCTCCTACAATGAGCAGTTCTTC
TRBJ2-4 | - | - | TRBV7-2 | CASSLDRDHPAKNIQYF | TGTGCCAGCAGCTTAGACAGGGACCACCCAGCCAAAAACATTCAGTACTTC
TRBJ2-7 | TRBD1 | few | TRBV5-1 | CASSPDRTGVNEQYF | TGCGCCAGCAGCCCAGACAGGACAGGGGTTAACGAGCAGTACTTC
TRBJ1-1 | TRBD1 | - | TRBV7-3 | CARDRGGTEAFF | TGTGCCAGGGACAGGGGAGGAACTGAAGCTTTCTTT
TRBJ1-1 | TRBD1 | - | TRBV10-3 | CAISESGTGLRNTEAFF | TGCGCCATCAGTGAGTCGGGGACAGGCCTAAGGAACACTGAAGCTTTCTTT
TRBJ1-2 | - | - | TRBV12-3/TRBV12-4 | CASSLTVGTYGYTF | TGTGCCAGCAGCCTGACAGTAGGGACTTATGGCTACACCTTC
TRBJ2-6 | - | many | TRBV29-1 | CSASLRRSGANVLTF | TGCAGCGCCTCATTAAGGCGCTCTGGGGCCAACGTCCTGACTTTC
TRBJ2-2 | - | - | TRBV4-1 | CASSQANSVLSGERFF | TGCGCCAGCAGCCAAGCGAATAGCGTACTTTCCGGGGAGCGGTTTTTT
TRBJ2-3 | TRBD2 | - | TRBV6-5 | CASRKGGLATDTQYF | TGTGCCAGCCGAAAGGGAGGACTAGCTACAGATACGCAGTATTTT
TRBJ2-7 | - | - | TRBV3-1 | CASSPPRATYEQYF | TGTGCCAGCAGCCCCCCTAGGGCTACCTACGAGCAGTACTTC